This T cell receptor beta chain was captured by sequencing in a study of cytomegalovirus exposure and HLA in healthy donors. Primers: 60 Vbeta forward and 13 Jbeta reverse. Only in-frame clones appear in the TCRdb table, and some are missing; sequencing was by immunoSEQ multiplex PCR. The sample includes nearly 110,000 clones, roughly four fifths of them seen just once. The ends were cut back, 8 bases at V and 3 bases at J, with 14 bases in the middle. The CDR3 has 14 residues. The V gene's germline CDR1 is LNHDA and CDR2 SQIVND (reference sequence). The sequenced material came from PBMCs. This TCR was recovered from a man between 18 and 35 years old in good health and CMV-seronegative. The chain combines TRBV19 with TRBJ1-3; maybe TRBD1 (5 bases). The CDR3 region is CASRTSGLGNTIYF. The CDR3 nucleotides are TGTGCCAGTCGAACCTCGGGACTTGGAAACACCATATATTTT.